What follows describes a single TCR beta chain. A junction boundary mismatches the germline segment, possibly from a read error. The table came from immunoSEQ multiplex PCR; TCRdb's copy has only in-frame clones and leaves some out. There are 390,000 or so clones in the sample; 80% to 90% occur only once, and 3% lies in the top ten. This record belongs to a study of blood T cell repertoires in COVID-19. Across the whole study: COVID-19 samples collected from the United States, Italy and Spain covered acute and convalescent phases. T cells, B-cell-depleted T cells, or PBMCs provided the cDNA or gDNA that served as material.

Per germline, CDR1 SSHAT and CDR2 FNYEAQ (reference sequence). CDR3 length: 14 amino acids. The sequence was obtained from a woman in her 30s with COVID-19, enrolled during active disease. The sample taken for sequencing was peripheral blood. The chain has TRBV7-7 and TRBJ2-2; 7 bases are a match to TRBD1. The CDR3 coding sequence is TGTGCTAGCAGCTTGCAACAGGGGACCGGGGAGCTGTTTTTT. Protein sequence: CASSLQQGTGELFF.